The clone carrying this T cell receptor (beta chain) has only a few counts. An end of the junction does not agree with germline; a read error may underlie this. This entry comes from a study of T-cell reconstitution after alpha-beta-depleted transplantation in children. This CDR3 spans 14 amino acids. Using unique molecular identifiers, the investigators prepared the TCRbeta library. TCRdb redid the calling of the PCR reads with MiXCR, one entry per CDR3 protein. The table has approximately 490,000 distinct CDR3 sequences, roughly an eighth seen once. The source is a human donor who donated a stem cell graft to a child with combined immunodeficiency. Sample: PBMCs from the stem cell graft donor, taken from the stem cell graft. This chain connects TRBV12-3 or TRBV12-4 to TRBJ1-2; 7 positions agree with TRBD1. The CDR3 DNA sequence: TGTGCCTGCAGGGCTACAGGGGAGACATATGGCTACACCTTC. Translation gives CACRATGETYGYTF.